These T cell receptor beta chains were read from a single sample in a study of shared clonotypes between healthy human individuals. The data were produced by immunoSEQ multiplex PCR, yet TCRdb's version contains in-frame clones alone and is incomplete. The sample shows fewer than 200,000 clones, around 63% of them seen only once. The sequenced sample was memory CD4+ T cells sorted from blood. All receptors derive from a man between 25 and 39 years old in good health. Both conserved end residues are part of each CDR3. Each record gives: J gene, clone size, CDR3 length, V gene, D gene, CDR3 protein, CDR3 DNA. The D gene is left open where the match is weak. Only part of the rows carry a size: once, few, many, or a class if the clone is expanded.

>TRBJ2-5|medium-sized|13|TRBV7-3|NA
CASSFGGGETQYF
TGTGCCAGCAGCTTCGGAGGGGGTGAGACCCAGTACTTC
>TRBJ2-7|NA|14|TRBV28|NA
CASLQGGGDPKQYF
TGTGCCAGTCTCCAGGGGGGGGGTGACCCAAAGCAGTACTTC
>TRBJ2-2|NA|16|TRBV6-6|TRBD2
CASSSPSGRAGGELFF
TGTGCCAGCAGTTCCCCTAGCGGGAGGGCCGGCGGGGAGCTGTTTTTT
>TRBJ1-5|NA|15|TRBV6-1|TRBD1
CASRAGAGGDQPQHF
TGTGCCAGCAGAGCCGGAGCAGGGGGCGATCAGCCCCAGCATTTT
>TRBJ2-4|NA|16|TRBV6-5|TRBD2
CASSYQPMGGGNIQYF
TGTGCCAGCAGTTACCAGCCAATGGGGGGAGGGAACATTCAGTACTTC
>TRBJ2-2|NA|17|TRBV9|TRBD2
CASSGTSGLGRTGELFF
TGTGCCAGCAGCGGGACTAGCGGGTTGGGTAGGACCGGGGAGCTGTTTTTT
>TRBJ2-1|NA|14|TRBV27|NA
CASSLSSRYNEQFF
TGTGCCAGCAGTTTAAGCTCGCGATACAATGAGCAGTTCTTC
>TRBJ1-1|NA|14|TRBV4-3|NA
CASSQDGQNTEAFF
TGCGCCAGCAGCCAAGATGGACAGAACACTGAAGCTTTCTTT
>TRBJ1-5|NA|14|TRBV14|NA
CASSQEQEDQPQHF
TGTGCCAGCAGCCAAGAACAGGAGGATCAGCCCCAGCATTTT
>TRBJ2-7|few|11|TRBV30|NA
CAWRRINEQYF
TGTGCCTGGAGGCGAATAAACGAGCAGTACTTC
>TRBJ2-1|NA|16|TRBV19|NA
CASSIGGLSSYNEQFF
TGTGCCAGTAGTATTGGCGGATTGAGCTCCTACAATGAGCAGTTCTTC
>TRBJ1-2|once|15|TRBV18|NA
CASSPKSGSNYGYTF
TGTGCCAGCTCACCGAAGTCCGGGTCAAACTATGGCTACACCTTC
>TRBJ2-1|NA|13|TRBV5-1|NA
CASSLDRNNEQFF
TGCGCCAGCAGCTTGGACAGGAACAATGAGCAGTTCTTC
>TRBJ1-5|NA|15|TRBV10-2|TRBD1
CASSESGTGDQPQHF
TGCGCCAGCAGTGAGTCTGGGACAGGGGATCAGCCCCAGCATTTT
>TRBJ1-4|NA|15|TRBV5-1|TRBD1
CASSLAGTGAEKLFF
TGCGCCAGCAGCTTGGCCGGGACAGGTGCCGAAAAACTGTTTTTT
>TRBJ2-1|few|15|TRBV5-4|TRBD2
CASSLRGGRYNEQFF
TGTGCCAGCAGCCTCCGGGGGGGCAGGTACAATGAGCAGTTCTTC
>TRBJ2-3|NA|16|TRBV5-1|TRBD2
CASSFGTSGRTDTQYF
TGCGCCAGCAGCTTCGGGACTAGCGGGAGGACAGATACGCAGTATTTT
>TRBJ2-7|few|16|TRBV7-2|TRBD1
CASSSRGQGSAYEQYF
TGTGCCAGCAGCTCTCGTGGACAGGGTAGCGCCTACGAGCAGTACTTC
>TRBJ2-7|NA|14|TRBV11-1|NA
CASSPILGANEQYF
TGTGCCAGCAGCCCCATCTTGGGGGCCAACGAGCAGTACTTC
>TRBJ2-7|NA|14|TRBV6-1|TRBD2
CASSSGTSATEQYF
TGTGCCAGCAGTTCCGGGACTAGTGCTACGGAGCAGTACTTC
>TRBJ1-1|NA|13|TRBV7-3|NA
CASSLYMNTEAFF
TGTGCCAGCAGCTTATATATGAACACTGAAGCTTTCTTT
>TRBJ2-5|NA|14|TRBV6-6|NA
CASTPGGNRETQYF
TGTGCCAGCACCCCGGGCGGGAATCGGGAGACCCAGTACTTC
>TRBJ1-2|few|13|TRBV6-5|NA
CASSRQKNYGYTF
TGTGCCAGCAGTCGACAGAAAAACTATGGCTACACCTTC
>TRBJ2-1|NA|14|TRBV1|NA
CTSSQGEMGNEQFF
TGCACCAGCAGCCAAGGGGAAATGGGGAATGAGCAGTTCTTC
>TRBJ1-1|many|15|TRBV18|NA
CASSPPGRVATEAFF
TGTGCCAGCTCACCACCGGGCAGGGTTGCCACTGAAGCTTTCTTT
>TRBJ2-5|once|14|TRBV11-2|NA
CASSSRDPQETQYF
TGTGCCAGCAGCTCCCGGGACCCCCAAGAGACCCAGTACTTC
>TRBJ2-1|many|11|TRBV7-6|NA
CASSLSGQQFF
TGTGCCAGCAGCTTATCCGGCCAGCAGTTCTTC
>TRBJ1-2|NA|12|TRBV2|NA
CASSGSTYGYTF
TGTGCCAGCAGTGGTTCAACCTATGGCTACACCTTC
>TRBJ1-3|few|19|TRBV10-1|NA
CASSESAEGRTRSGNTIYF
TGCGCCAGCAGTGAGTCAGCAGAGGGACGCACGCGCTCTGGAAACACCATATATTTT
>TRBJ2-1|once|14|TRBV29-1|TRBD2
CSVPGGRYYNEQFF
TGCAGCGTCCCTGGCGGGAGGTATTACAATGAGCAGTTCTTC
>TRBJ2-2|NA|13|TRBV6-4|NA
CASSDSSAGELFF
TGTGCCAGCAGTGACTCGTCGGCGGGGGAGCTGTTTTTT
>TRBJ2-1|NA|14|TRBV27|NA
CASSLHPRNNEQFF
TGTGCCAGCAGTTTACACCCGAGGAACAATGAGCAGTTCTTC
>TRBJ2-1|NA|11|TRBV27|NA
CASRGYNEQFF
TGTGCCAGCCGAGGGTACAATGAGCAGTTCTTC
>TRBJ2-7|NA|16|TRBV29-1|TRBD1
CSVEAGSGTGAYEQYF
TGCAGCGTTGAAGCGGGTTCCGGGACAGGGGCCTACGAGCAGTACTTC
>TRBJ2-5|NA|16|TRBV2|TRBD1
CASRAFGTGGVETQYF
TGTGCCAGCAGAGCCTTTGGGACAGGGGGAGTTGAGACCCAGTACTTC
>TRBJ2-3|many|15|TRBV5-4|NA
CASSLDRGFTDTQYF
TGTGCCAGCAGCTTGGATCGGGGGTTCACAGATACGCAGTATTTT
>TRBJ1-1|NA|12|TRBV11-2|NA
CASSQGYTEAFF
TGTGCCAGCAGCCAGGGGTACACTGAAGCTTTCTTT
>TRBJ2-5|NA|15|TRBV27|TRBD2
CASRQEAGVFETQYF
TGTGCCAGCAGACAGGAAGCGGGAGTTTTCGAGACCCAGTACTTC
>TRBJ2-1|NA|16|TRBV7-8|NA
CASSLVGRRVFNEQFF
TGTGCCAGCAGCCTCGTAGGGCGGAGGGTTTTCAATGAGCAGTTCTTC
>TRBJ1-1|NA|11|TRBV25-1|NA
CASKRGTEAFF
TGTGCCAGCAAAAGGGGCACTGAAGCTTTCTTT
>TRBJ2-7|few|17|TRBV9|TRBD1
CASSHLRQGNVEGEQYF
TGTGCCAGCAGCCATTTAAGACAGGGCAATGTAGAGGGCGAGCAGTACTTC
>TRBJ2-5|NA|11|TRBV20-1|NA
CSAREVETQYF
TGCAGTGCTAGGGAAGTGGAGACCCAGTACTTC
>TRBJ2-2|NA|16|TRBV5-6|TRBD2
CASSFTSLAYTGELFF
TGTGCCAGCAGCTTCACTTCACTAGCGTACACCGGGGAGCTGTTTTTT
>TRBJ1-3|NA|13|TRBV7-2|NA
CASSLGVGNTIYF
TGTGCCAGCAGCCTAGGGGTCGGAAACACCATATATTTT
>TRBJ2-7|NA|14|TRBV29-1|NA
CSVEGANSSYEQYF
TGCAGCGTTGAAGGTGCGAACAGCTCCTACGAGCAGTACTTC